One sample yielded the 17 T cell receptor beta chains listed below, sequenced in a study of Graves' ophthalmopathy and Graves' hyperthyroidism. Using RNA transcripts, the TCR beta CDR3 regions were amplified. HTBI primers were used in a first-round RT-PCR, which preceded a second-round multiplex PCR. Each CDR3 protein gets one entry after TCRdb re-called the multiplex PCR reads with MiXCR. The repertoire holds about 740,000 distinct CDR3 sequences, roughly two fifths seen once, with 40% to 45% in the top ten. Sequencing used peripheral blood. Every receptor here comes from an adult man with Graves' ophthalmopathy.

The chain uses TRBV9 and TRBJ2-5; TRBD2 matches at 12 bases. This CDR3 is 15 amino acids long. After removal of 5 bases from V and 5 bases from J, the junction contained 7 bases not matched to a gene. Germline CDR1 SGDLS, CDR2 YYNGEE. Here the CDR3 reads CASSFRLAGVETQYF. In DNA, the CDR3 is TGTGCCAGCAGTTTCAGACTAGCGGGGGTGGAGACCCAGTACTTC.

This chain uses TRBV4-3 with TRBJ2-7; D is unresolved. Germline values: CDR1 LGHNA, CDR2 YSLEER. V was trimmed by 3 bases and J by 7 bases, leaving 19 bases between them. The CDR3 loop spans 15 amino acids. In nucleotides, the CDR3 is TGCGCCAGCAGCCATACAACCGCCTCCTTGTGGGAGCAGTACTTC. This gives the protein CASSHTTASLWEQYF.

To note about this clonotype: A read error may be the cause here, since a much bigger clone is one base away. This sequence joins TRBV20-1 and TRBJ1-4; D gene ambiguous. This CDR3 has 16 amino acids. Germline CDR1 and CDR2: DFQATT and SNEGSKA (reference sequence). The V end was cut by 2 bases, the J end by 2 bases, with 15 bases between. The CDR3 here is CSARQRESDTNEKLFF. The DNA of the CDR3 is TGCAGTGCTAGACAAAGGGAGTCAGACACTAATGAAAAACTGTTTTTT.

This clonotype was counted at least ten times. The V call is TRBV9, the J call TRBJ2-5; the D gene could be TRBD1 or TRBD2 (5 bases each). The CDR3 consists of 13 residues. The ends were cut back, 3 bases at V and 4 bases at J, with 10 bases in the middle. Germline-derived CDR1 and CDR2 are SGDLS and YYNGEE. CDR3 nucleotides: TGTGCCAGCAGCGGGGGGACGGGAGAGACCCAGTACTTC. It codes for CASSGGTGETQYF.

For this clonotype: One base away lies a much larger clone, so this may be a sequencing read error. The J gene is TRBJ1-6, the V gene TRBV9; 7 nucleotides line up with TRBD1. The CDR3 length is 15 residues. The germline gives CDR1 SGDLS, CDR2 YYNGEE. CDR3 nucleotides: TGTGCCAACAGCGAACGAACAGGGGTGGATTCACCCCTCCACTTT. It is translated as CANSERTGVDSPLHF.

This sequence joins TRBV7-9 and TRBJ1-1; 8 bases match TRBD1. CDR1 is SEHNR, CDR2 FQNEAQ, per germline (reference sequence). V trimming: 5 bases; J trimming: 3 bases; junction bases outside the gene matches: 11. The CDR3 is 16 amino acids. The CDR3 region has the DNA TGTGCCAGCAGCCCTAGACAGGGGCCCATGGACACTGAAGCTTTCTTT. As protein: CASSPRQGPMDTEAFF.

CDR3 sequence (DNA): TGTGCCATCAGCGACAGGGTAGACTATGGCTACACCTTC. It translates to CAISDRVDYGYTF. V is TRBV10-3 and J is TRBJ1-2, with 7 nucleotides matching TRBD1. Germline values: CDR1 ENHRY, CDR2 SYGVKD. J was trimmed by 3 bases and V by 6 bases; bases with no gene match: 4. The CDR3 loop spans 13 amino acids.

The chain joins TRBV2 to TRBJ1-2, with TRBD1 matching over 8 bases. With V trimmed by 6 bases and J by 4 bases, 10 bases remained unmatched. The CDR3 loop spans 15 amino acids. Germline CDR1 SNHLY, CDR2 FYNNEI. In DNA, the CDR3 is TGTGCCAGCAGGACCGGGACAGGAACCCTCTATGGCTACACCTTC. Protein product: CASRTGTGTLYGYTF.

The rearrangement joins TRBV15 to TRBJ2-3; 12 nucleotides line up with TRBD2. CDR3 size: 14 residues. Germline V gene sequence: CDR1 LNHNV, CDR2 YYDKDF (reference sequence). The V gene end was trimmed by 8 bases and the J gene end by 2 bases; junction bases not matched to a gene: 2. CDR3 protein: CATRLAGVTDTQYF. CDR3 bases: TGTGCCACCCGACTAGCGGGGGTCACAGATACGCAGTATTTT.

Here the CDR3 DNA reads TGCAGTACATCACGGGACATTAGTACGCAGTATTTT. The encoded protein is CSTSRDISTQYF. The chain carries TRBV20-1 and TRBJ2-3, with D perhaps TRBD1 (6 bases). Germline V gene lookup returns CDR1 DFQATT and CDR2 SNEGSKA (reference sequence). V lost 8 bases and J lost 8, with 17 bases in between. The CDR3 runs to 12 residues.

The V and J genes are TRBV25-1 and TRBJ1-2; TRBD1 matches at 7 bases. Germline loops: CDR1 MGHDK, CDR2 SYGVNS. Trimming cost V 8 bases and J 4 bases; bases outside gene matches: 4. CDR3 length: 12 amino acids. The CDR3 spells CASAGTAYGYTF. The CDR3 DNA sequence: TGTGCCAGCGCTGGGACAGCCTATGGCTACACCTTC.

This clonotype came up many times. The chain uses TRBV5-6 and TRBJ1-5; 7 bases fit TRBD1. The CDR3 extends over 15 amino acids. Germline CDR1 SGHDT, CDR2 YYEEEE. V shed 1 base, J shed 6 bases, and the junction held 7 bases outside the gene matches. DNA of the CDR3: TGTGCCAGCAGCTTGCGACAGGGCCGAGGTCAGCCCCAGCATTTT. Encoded protein: CASSLRQGRGQPQHF.

This clonotype turned up a few times. The V gene is TRBV2, the J gene TRBJ1-1, with a possible D match to TRBD1 (6 bases). The germline CDR1 and CDR2 sequences are SNHLY and FYNNEI. V shed 5 bases and J shed 0 bases, with 13 bases lying between them. CDR3 length: 15 amino acids. CDR3 region: CASSREQGMNTEAFF. CDR3 sequence (DNA): TGTGCCAGCAGTAGAGAACAGGGTATGAACACTGAAGCTTTCTTT.

This clonotype was seen a few times. The rearrangement joins TRBV19 to TRBJ2-2; 8 positions match TRBD1. The CDR3 loop spans 14 amino acids. CDR1 is LNHDA, CDR2 SQIVND, per germline (reference sequence). Trimming cost V 10 bases and J 1 base; bases outside gene matches: 5. The CDR3 DNA sequence: TGTGCCACAGCAGACAGGGGGAACACCGGGGAGCTGTTTTTT. Translated: CATADRGNTGELFF.

This clonotype was recorded many times. The genes are TRBV12-3 or TRBV12-4 and TRBJ2-2; 9 bases are a match to TRBD1. CDR3 length: 13 amino acids. The junction had 1 base not matched to a gene; V was cut back by 4 bases and J by 7 bases. This CDR3 reads CASSWDRVGELFF. CDR3 in DNA: TGTGCCAGCAGTTGGGACAGGGTCGGGGAGCTGTTTTTT.

Points on this clonotype: A much more abundant neighbour one base away suggests this may be a read error. The chain couples TRBV20-1 to TRBJ2-5; D might be TRBD2 (5 bases). Germline lookup yields CDR1 DFQATT and CDR2 SNEGSKA (reference sequence). The V end lost 5 bases, the J end lost 2 bases, and 18 bases lay between the germline ends. The CDR3 is made up of 15 amino acids. CDR3 DNA: TGCAGTGCTGTAAAAACCGAGGGAAAGCAAGAGACCCAGTACTTC. Amino acids: CSAVKTEGKQETQYF.

This clonotype was seen at least ten times. This chain uses TRBV12-3 or TRBV12-4 with TRBJ2-7; no definite D call. With 5 bases removed from V and 9 bases from J, the gap between germline ends came to 14 bases. The CDR3 contains 12 residues. The CDR3 is CASSLNTAGQYF. In DNA form, the CDR3 reads TGTGCCAGCAGTCTGAACACCGCTGGGCAGTACTTC.